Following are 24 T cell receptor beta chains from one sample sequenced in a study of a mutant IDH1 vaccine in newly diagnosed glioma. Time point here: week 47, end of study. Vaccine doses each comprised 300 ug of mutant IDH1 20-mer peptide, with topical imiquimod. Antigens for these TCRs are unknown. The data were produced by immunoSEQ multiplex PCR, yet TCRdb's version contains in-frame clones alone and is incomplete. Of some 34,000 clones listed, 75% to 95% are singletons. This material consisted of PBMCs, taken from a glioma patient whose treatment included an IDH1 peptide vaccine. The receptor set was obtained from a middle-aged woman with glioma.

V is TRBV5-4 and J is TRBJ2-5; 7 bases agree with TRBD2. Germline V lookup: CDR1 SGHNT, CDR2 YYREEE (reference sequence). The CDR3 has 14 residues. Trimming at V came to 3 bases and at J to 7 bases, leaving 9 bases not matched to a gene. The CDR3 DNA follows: TGTGCCAGCAGCTCACCCAGCGGGGCTGGGACCCAGTACTTC. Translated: CASSSPSGAGTQYF.

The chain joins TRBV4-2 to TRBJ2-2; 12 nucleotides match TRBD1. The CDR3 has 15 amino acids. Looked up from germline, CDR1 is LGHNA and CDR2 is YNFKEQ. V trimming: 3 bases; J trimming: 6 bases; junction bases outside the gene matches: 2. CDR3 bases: TGTGCCAGCAGCCAGGGACAGGGGGCGGCCGGGGAGCTGTTTTTT. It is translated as CASSQGQGAAGELFF.

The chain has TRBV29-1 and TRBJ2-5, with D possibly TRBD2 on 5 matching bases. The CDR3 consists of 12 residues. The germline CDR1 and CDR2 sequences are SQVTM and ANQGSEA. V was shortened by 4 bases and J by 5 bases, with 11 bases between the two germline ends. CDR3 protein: CSVVESGETQYF. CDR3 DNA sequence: TGCAGCGTTGTTGAAAGCGGCGAGACCCAGTACTTC.

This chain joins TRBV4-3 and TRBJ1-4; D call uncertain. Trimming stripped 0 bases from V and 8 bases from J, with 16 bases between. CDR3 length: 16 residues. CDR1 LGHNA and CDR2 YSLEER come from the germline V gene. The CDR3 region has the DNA TGCGCCAGCAGCCAAGATTTAGGGCGGCGTGCAGAAAAACTGTTTTTT. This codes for CASSQDLGRRAEKLFF.

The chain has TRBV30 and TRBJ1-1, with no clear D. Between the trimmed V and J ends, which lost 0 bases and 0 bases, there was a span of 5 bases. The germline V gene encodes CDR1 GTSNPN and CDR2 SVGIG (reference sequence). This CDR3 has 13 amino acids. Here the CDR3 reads CAWSVQVNTEAFF. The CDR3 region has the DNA TGTGCCTGGAGTGTCCAAGTGAACACTGAAGCTTTCTTT.

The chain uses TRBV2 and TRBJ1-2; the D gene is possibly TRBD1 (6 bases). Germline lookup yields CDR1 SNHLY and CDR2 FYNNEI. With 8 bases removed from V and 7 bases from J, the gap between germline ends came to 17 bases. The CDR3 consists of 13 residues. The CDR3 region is CASAGRGVFGYTF. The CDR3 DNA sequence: TGTGCCAGCGCGGGCAGGGGAGTTTTTGGCTACACCTTC.

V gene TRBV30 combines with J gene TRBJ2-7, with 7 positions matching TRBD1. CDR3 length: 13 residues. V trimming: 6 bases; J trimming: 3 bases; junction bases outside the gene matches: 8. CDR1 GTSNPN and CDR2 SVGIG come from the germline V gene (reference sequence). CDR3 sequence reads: CACSRQGFYEQYF. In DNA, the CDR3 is TGTGCCTGTTCGAGACAGGGCTTCTACGAGCAGTACTTC.

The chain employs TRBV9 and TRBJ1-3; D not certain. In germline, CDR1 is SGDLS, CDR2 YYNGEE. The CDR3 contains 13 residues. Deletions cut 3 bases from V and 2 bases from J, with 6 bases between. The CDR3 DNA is TGTGCCAGCAGCGCAGCAGCTGGAAACACCATATATTTT. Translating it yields CASSAAAGNTIYF.

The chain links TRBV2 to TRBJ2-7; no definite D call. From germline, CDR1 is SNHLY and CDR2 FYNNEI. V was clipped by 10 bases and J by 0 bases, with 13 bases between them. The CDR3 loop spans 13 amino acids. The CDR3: CATVTEVSYEQYF. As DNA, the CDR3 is TGTGCCACCGTGACTGAGGTCTCCTACGAGCAGTACTTC.

The CDR3 here is CASSLTSGGQETQYF. CDR3 bases: TGTGCCAGCAGCTTGACTAGCGGGGGTCAAGAGACCCAGTACTTC. The genes are TRBV5-4 and TRBJ2-5; 11 bases are a match to TRBD2. The CDR3 is 15 residues long. Germline CDR1 is SGHNT and CDR2 is YYREEE (reference sequence). Losses at the gene ends were 1 base for V and 2 bases for J; bases not matched to a gene: 1. Together with reference TRBV5-4 and TRBJ2-5, the CDR3 gives the full variable domain: ETGVTQSPTHLIKTRGQQVTLRCSSQSGHNTVSWYQQALGQGPQFIFQYYREEENGRGNFPPRFSGLQFPNYSSELNVNALELDDSALYLCASSLTSGGQETQYFGPGTRLLVL.

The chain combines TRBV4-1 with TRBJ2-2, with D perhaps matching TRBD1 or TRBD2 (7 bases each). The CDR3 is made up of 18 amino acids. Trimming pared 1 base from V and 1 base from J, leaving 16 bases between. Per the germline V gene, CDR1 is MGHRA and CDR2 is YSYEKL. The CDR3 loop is CASSQGEGARMNTGELFF. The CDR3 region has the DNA TGCGCCAGCAGCCAAGGGGAGGGGGCAAGAATGAACACCGGGGAGCTGTTTTTT.

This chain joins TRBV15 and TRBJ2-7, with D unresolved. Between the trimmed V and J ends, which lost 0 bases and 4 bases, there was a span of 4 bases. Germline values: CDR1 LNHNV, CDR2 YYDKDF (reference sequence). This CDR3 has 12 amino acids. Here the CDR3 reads CATSRDFYEQYF. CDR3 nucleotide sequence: TGTGCCACCAGCAGAGATTTTTACGAGCAGTACTTC.

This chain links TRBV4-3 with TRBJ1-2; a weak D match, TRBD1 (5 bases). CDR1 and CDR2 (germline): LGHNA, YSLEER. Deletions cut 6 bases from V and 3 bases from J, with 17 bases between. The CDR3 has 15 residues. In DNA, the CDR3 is TGCGCCAGCAGTCCAGCAGTGGGGCGCGACTATGGCTACACCTTC. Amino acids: CASSPAVGRDYGYTF.

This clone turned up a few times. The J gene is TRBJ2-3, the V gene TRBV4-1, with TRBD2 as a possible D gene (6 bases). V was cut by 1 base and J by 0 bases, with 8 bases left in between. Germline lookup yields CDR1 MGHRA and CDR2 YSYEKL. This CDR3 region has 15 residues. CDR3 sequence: CASSQGLVSTDTQYF. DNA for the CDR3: TGCGCCAGCAGCCAAGGACTAGTGAGCACAGATACGCAGTATTTT.

CDR3 amino acids: CASSRGGTTDTQYF. DNA of the CDR3: TGTGCCAGCAGCCGCGGGGGGACCACAGATACGCAGTATTTT. This chain links TRBV6-5 with TRBJ2-3; 8 nucleotides line up with TRBD2. With 6 bases clipped from V and 2 bases from J, the junction kept 4 bases outside the gene matches. The CDR3 has 14 residues. From germline, CDR1 is MNHEY and CDR2 SVGAGI.

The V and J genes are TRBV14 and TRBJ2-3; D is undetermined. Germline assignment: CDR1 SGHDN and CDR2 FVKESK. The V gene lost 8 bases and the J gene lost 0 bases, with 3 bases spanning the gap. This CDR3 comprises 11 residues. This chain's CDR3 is CASQSTDTQYF. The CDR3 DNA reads TGTGCCAGCCAGAGCACAGATACGCAGTATTTT.

In DNA form, the CDR3 reads TGCGCCAGCAGCCAAGTCAACGGGGCCCTCAATGAGCAGTTCTTC. Residues: CASSQVNGALNEQFF. The chain is built from TRBV4-3 and TRBJ2-1; possibly TRBD1 or TRBD2 for D (5 bases each). This CDR3 contains 15 residues. Per germline, CDR1 LGHNA and CDR2 YSLEER. Deletions cut 1 base from V and 6 bases from J, with 13 bases between.

The CDR3 is CATTGLSNQPQHF. CDR3 nucleotide sequence: TGTGCCACCACAGGGTTGTCCAATCAGCCCCAGCATTTT. The chain is built from TRBV10-3 and TRBJ1-5; tentative D call: TRBD1 (6 bases). CDR3 length equals 13 residues. The germline V gene has CDR1 ENHRY and CDR2 SYGVKD. Between the trimmed V and J ends, which lost 10 bases and 3 bases, there was a span of 13 bases.

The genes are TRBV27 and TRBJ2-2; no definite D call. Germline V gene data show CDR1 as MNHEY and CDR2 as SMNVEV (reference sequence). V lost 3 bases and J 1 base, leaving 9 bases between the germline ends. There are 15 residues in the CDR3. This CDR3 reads CASSFEPMNTGELFF. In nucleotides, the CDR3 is TGTGCCAGCAGTTTCGAGCCCATGAACACCGGGGAGCTGTTTTTT.

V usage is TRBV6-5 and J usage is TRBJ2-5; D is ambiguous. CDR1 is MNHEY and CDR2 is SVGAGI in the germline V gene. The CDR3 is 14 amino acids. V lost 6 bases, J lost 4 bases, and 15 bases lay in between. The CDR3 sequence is CASRTVVWAETQYF. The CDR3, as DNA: TGTGCCAGCAGGACGGTCGTGTGGGCAGAGACCCAGTACTTC.

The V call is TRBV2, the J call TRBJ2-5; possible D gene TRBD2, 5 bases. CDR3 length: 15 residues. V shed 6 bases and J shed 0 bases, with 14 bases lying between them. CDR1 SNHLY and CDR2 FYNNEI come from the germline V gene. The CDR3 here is CASRFRGQDQETQYF. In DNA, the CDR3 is TGTGCCAGCAGATTCCGGGGTCAGGACCAAGAGACCCAGTACTTC. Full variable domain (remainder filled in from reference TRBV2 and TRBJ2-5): EPEVTQTPSHQVTQMGQEVILRCVPISNHLYFYWYRQILGQKVEFLVSFYNNEISEKSEIFDDQFSVERPDGSNFTLKIRSTKLEDSAMYFCASRFRGQDQETQYFGPGTRLLVL.

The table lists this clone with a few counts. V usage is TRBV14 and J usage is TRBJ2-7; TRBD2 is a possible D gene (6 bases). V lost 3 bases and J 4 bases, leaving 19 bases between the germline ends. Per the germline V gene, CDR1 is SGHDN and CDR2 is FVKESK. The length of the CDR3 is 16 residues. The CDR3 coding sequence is TGTGCCAGCAGCCAGAGAAACCGGGACGGGGGATACGAGCAGTACTTC. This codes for CASSQRNRDGGYEQYF.

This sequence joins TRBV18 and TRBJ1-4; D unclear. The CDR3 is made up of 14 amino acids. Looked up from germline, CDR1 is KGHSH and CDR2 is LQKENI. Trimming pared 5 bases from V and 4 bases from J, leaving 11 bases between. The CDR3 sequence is CASSSTGNNEKLFF. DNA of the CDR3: TGTGCCAGCTCATCCACCGGTAATAATGAAAAACTGTTTTTT.

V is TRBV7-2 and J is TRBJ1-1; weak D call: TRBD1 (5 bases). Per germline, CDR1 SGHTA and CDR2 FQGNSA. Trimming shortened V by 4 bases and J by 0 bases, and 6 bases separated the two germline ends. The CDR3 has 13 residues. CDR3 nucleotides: TGTGCCAGCAGCTCGACAGTGAACACTGAAGCTTTCTTT. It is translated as CASSSTVNTEAFF.